This T cell receptor beta chain originates from a study of cytomegalovirus exposure and HLA in healthy donors. On the study more broadly: A prior analysis found about 110 million unique TCR beta sequences from about 179 million T cells.

The CDR3 covers 13 residues. CDR1 and CDR2 from the germline V gene are ENHRY and SYGVKD. In the PCR, 60 Vbeta and 13 Jbeta primers were used. Some clones are missing from TCRdb's copy, which holds only in-frame ones; the method was immunoSEQ multiplex PCR. The data show 110,000 to 150,000 clones, around 75% seen once. This sequence was found in a man under 40 in good health and CMV-seronegative. The chain carries TRBV10-3 and TRBJ2-5, with D hard to call. The J call is doubtful: the DNA matches TRBJ2-7 better. The sequenced sample was PBMCs. The CDR3 protein is CAISEPGSSEQYF. CDR3 in DNA: TGTGCCATCAGTGAGCCGGGTTCTTCCGAGCAGTACTTC.